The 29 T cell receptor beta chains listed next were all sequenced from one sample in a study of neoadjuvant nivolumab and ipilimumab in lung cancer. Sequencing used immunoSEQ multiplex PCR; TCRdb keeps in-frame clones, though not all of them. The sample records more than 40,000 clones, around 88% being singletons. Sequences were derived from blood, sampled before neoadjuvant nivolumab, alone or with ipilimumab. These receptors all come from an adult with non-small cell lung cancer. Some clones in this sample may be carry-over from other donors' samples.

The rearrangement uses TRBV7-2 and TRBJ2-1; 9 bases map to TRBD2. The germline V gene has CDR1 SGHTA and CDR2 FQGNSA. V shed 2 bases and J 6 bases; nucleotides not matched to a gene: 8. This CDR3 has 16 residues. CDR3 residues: CASSLSSGTSTNEQFF. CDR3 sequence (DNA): TGTGCCAGCAGCTTATCATCCGGGACTAGCACCAATGAGCAGTTCTTC.

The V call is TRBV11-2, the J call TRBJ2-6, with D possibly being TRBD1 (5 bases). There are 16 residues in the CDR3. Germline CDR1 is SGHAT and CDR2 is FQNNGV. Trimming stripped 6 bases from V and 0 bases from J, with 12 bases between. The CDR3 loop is CASSQGKSSGANVLTF. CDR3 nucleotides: TGTGCCAGCAGTCAGGGAAAGAGCTCTGGGGCCAACGTCCTGACTTTC.

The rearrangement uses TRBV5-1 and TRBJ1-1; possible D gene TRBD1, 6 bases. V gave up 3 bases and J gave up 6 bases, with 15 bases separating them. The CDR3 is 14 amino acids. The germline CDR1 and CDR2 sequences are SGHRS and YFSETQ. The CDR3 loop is CASSSSTGLAEAFF. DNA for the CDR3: TGCGCCAGCAGCTCCTCCACAGGGTTGGCTGAAGCTTTCTTT.

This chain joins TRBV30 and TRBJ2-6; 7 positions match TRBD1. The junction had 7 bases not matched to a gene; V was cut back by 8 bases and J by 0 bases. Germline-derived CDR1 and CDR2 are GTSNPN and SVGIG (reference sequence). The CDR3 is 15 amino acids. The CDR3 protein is CAVGDSGSGANVLTF. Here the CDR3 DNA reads TGTGCCGTCGGGGACAGCGGCTCTGGGGCCAACGTCCTGACTTTC. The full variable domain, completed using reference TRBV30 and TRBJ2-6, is SQTIHQWPATLVQPVGSPLSLECTVEGTSNPNLYWYRQAAGRGLQLLFYSVGIGQISSEVPQNLSASRPQDRQFILSSKKLLLSDSGFYLCAVGDSGSGANVLTFGAGSRLTVL.

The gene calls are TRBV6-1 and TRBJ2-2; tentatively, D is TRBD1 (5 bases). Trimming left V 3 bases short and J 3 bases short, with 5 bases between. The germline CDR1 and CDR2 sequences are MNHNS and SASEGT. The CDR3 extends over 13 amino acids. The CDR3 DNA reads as TGTGCCAGCAGTGACAGGGACACCGGGGAGCTGTTTTTT. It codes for CASSDRDTGELFF.

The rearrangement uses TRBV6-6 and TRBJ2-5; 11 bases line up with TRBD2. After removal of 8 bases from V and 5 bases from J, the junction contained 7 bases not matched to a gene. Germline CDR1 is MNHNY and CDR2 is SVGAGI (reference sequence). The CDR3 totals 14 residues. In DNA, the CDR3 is TGTGCCAGCCTAATGGCTAGCGGGAGGGAGACCCAGTACTTC. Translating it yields CASLMASGRETQYF.

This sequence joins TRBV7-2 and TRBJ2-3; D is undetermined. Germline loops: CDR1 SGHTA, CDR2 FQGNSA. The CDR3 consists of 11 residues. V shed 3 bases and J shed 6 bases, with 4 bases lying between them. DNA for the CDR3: TGTGCCAGCAGCTTGGAGGATACGCAGTATTTT. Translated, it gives CASSLEDTQYF.

The CDR3 bases are TGTGCCAGCAGCTCCGGGACTAGCGGGAGCACTGAGCAGTTCTTC. This translates into CASSSGTSGSTEQFF. This sequence joins TRBV7-9 and TRBJ2-1; 14 nucleotides match TRBD2. Trimming removed 4 bases from V and 9 bases from J; junction bases left unmatched: 5. The CDR3 has 15 residues. Germline V gene sequence: CDR1 SEHNR, CDR2 FQNEAQ (reference sequence).

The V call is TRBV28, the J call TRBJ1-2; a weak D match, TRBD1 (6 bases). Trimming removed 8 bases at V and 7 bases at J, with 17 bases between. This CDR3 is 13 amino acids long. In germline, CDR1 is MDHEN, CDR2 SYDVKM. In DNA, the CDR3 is TGTGCCAGCGAGGGGTACAGGGCGGGTGGCTACACCTTC. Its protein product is CASEGYRAGGYTF.

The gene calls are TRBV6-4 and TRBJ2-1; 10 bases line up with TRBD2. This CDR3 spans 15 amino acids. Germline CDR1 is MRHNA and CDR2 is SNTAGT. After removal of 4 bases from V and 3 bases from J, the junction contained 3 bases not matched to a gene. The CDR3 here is CASSAVAGGYNEQFF. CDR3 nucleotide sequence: TGTGCCAGCAGTGCTGTAGCGGGAGGCTACAATGAGCAGTTCTTC.

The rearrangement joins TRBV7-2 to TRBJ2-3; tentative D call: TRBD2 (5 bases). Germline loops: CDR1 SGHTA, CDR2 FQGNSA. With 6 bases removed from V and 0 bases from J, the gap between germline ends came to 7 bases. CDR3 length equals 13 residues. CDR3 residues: CASSDYSTDTQYF. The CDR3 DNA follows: TGTGCCAGCAGTGACTATAGCACAGATACGCAGTATTTT.

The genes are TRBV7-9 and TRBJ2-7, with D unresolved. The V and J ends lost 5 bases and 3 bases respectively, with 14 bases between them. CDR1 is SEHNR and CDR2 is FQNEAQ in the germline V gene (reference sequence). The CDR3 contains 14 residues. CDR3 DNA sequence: TGTGCCAGCAGCACACAGTCCCCCGTCTACGAGCAGTACTTC. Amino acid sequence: CASSTQSPVYEQYF.

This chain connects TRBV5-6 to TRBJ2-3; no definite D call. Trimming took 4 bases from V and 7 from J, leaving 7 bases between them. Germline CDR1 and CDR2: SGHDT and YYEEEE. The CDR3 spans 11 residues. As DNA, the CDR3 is TGTGCCAGCAGCGCCACTAATACGCAGTATTTT. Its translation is CASSATNTQYF.

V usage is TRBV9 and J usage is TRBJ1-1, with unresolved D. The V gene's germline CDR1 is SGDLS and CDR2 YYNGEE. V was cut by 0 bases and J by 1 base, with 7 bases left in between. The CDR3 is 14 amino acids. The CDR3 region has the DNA TGTGCCAGCAGCGTAGCCCAGAAGAACACTGAAGCTTTCTTT. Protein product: CASSVAQKNTEAFF.

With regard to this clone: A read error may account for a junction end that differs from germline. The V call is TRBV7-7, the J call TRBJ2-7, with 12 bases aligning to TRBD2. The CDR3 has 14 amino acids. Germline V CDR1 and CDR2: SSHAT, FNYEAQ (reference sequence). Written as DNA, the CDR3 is TGTGCTAGCAGCAGACTAGCGGGAGAATCCGAGCAGTACTTC. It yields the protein CASSRLAGESEQYF.

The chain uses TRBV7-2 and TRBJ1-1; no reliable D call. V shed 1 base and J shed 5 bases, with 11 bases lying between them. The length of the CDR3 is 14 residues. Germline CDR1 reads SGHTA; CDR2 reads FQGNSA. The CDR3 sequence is CASSLDRWRTEAFF. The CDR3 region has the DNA TGTGCCAGCAGCTTAGACCGTTGGCGGACTGAAGCTTTCTTT.

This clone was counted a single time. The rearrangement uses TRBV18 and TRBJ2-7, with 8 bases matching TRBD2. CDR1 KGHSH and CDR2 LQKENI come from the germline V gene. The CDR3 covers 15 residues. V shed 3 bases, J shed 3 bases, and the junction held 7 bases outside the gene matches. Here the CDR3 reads CASSPPGGDYYEQYF. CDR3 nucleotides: TGTGCCAGCTCACCGCCGGGGGGGGACTACTACGAGCAGTACTTC.

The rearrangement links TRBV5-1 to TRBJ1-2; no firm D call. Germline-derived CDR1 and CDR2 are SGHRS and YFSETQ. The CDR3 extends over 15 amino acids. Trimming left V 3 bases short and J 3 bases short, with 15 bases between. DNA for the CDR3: TGCGCCAGCAGCTCCAGCCAAGGGTCGGACTATGGCTACACCTTC. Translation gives CASSSSQGSDYGYTF. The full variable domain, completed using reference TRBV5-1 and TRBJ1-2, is KAGVTQTPRYLIKTRGQQVTLSCSPISGHRSVSWYQQTPGQGLQFLFEYFSETQRNKGNFPGRFSGRQFSNSRSEMNVSTLELGDSALYLCASSSSQGSDYGYTFGSGTRLTVV.

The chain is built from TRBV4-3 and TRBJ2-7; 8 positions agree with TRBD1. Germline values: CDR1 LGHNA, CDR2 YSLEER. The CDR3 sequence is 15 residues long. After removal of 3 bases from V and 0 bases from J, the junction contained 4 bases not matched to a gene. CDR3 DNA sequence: TGCGCCAGCAGCCAGCAGGGGGCGACCTCCTACGAGCAGTACTTC. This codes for CASSQQGATSYEQYF.

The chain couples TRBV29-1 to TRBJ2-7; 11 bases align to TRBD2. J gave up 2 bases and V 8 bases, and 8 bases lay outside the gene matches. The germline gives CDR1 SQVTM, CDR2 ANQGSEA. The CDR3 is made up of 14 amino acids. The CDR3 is CSTTSGSGAYEQYF. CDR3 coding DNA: TGCAGCACTACTAGCGGGAGTGGCGCCTACGAGCAGTACTTC.

The CDR3 nucleotides are TGTGCCAGCAGCTTGCAAGGCAGAAGAGAAGAGACCCAGTACTTC. Translated, it gives CASSLQGRREETQYF. The rearrangement links TRBV5-5 to TRBJ2-5; D unclear. The germline V gene encodes CDR1 SGHKS and CDR2 YYEKEE (reference sequence). The CDR3 runs 15 residues. The V end was cut by 1 base, the J end by 3 bases, with 13 bases between. Together with reference TRBV5-5 and TRBJ2-5, the CDR3 gives the full variable domain: DAGVTQSPTHLIKTRGQQVTLRCSPISGHKSVSWYQQVLGQGPQFIFQYYEKEERGRGNFPDRFSARQFPNYSSELNVNALLLGDSALYLCASSLQGRREETQYFGPGTRLLVL.

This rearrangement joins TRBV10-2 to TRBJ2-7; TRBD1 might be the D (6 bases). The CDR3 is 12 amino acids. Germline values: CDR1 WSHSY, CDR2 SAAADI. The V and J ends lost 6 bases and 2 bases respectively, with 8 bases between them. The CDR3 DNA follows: TGCGCCAGCAGACAGGGTCCCTACGAGCAGTACTTC. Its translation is CASRQGPYEQYF.

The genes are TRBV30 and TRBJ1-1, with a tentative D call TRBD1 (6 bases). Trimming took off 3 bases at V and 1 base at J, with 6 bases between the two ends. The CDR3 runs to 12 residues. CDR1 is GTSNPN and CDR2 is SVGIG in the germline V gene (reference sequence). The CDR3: CAWRQGNTEAFF. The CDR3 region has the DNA TGTGCCTGGAGACAGGGGAACACTGAAGCTTTCTTT.

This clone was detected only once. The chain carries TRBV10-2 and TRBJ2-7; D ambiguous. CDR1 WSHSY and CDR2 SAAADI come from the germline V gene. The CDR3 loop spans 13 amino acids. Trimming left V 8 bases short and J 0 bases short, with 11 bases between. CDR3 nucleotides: TGCGCCAGCCGCCGGGTCGGCTCCTACGAGCAGTACTTC. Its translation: CASRRVGSYEQYF.

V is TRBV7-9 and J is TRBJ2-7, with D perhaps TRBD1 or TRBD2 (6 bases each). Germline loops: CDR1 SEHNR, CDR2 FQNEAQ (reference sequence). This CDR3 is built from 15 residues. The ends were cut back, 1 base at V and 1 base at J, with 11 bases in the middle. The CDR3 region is CASSLGGTPSYEQYF. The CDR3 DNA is TGTGCCAGCAGCTTAGGCGGGACACCTTCCTACGAGCAGTACTTC.

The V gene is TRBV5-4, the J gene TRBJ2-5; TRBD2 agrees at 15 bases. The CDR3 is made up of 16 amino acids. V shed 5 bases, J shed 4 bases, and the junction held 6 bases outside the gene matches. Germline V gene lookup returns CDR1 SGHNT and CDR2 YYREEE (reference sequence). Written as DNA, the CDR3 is TGTGCCAGCAGTCCTGGACTAGCGGGAGGGTCAGAGACCCAGTACTTC. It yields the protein CASSPGLAGGSETQYF.

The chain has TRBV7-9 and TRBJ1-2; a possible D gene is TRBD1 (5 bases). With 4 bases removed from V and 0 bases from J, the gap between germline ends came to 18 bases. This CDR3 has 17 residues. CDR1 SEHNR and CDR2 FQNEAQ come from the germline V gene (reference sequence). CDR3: CASSSQQTASANYGYTF. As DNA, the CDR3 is TGTGCCAGCAGCTCCCAACAGACAGCGTCGGCTAACTATGGCTACACCTTC.

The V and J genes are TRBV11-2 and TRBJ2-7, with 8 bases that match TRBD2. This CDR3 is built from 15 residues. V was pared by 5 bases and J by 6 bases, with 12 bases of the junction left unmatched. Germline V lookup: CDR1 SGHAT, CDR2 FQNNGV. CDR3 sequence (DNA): TGTGCCAGCAGCCTTATGCGTGGACTAGCCGTCGAGCAGTACTTC. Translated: CASSLMRGLAVEQYF.

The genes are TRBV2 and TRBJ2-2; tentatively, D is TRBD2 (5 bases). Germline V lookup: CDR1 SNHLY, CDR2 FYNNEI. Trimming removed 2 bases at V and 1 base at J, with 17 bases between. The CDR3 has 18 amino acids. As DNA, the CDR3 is TGTGCCAGCAGTGAATTCCCTAGAGGAGGCTTGAACACCGGGGAGCTGTTTTTT. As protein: CASSEFPRGGLNTGELFF.